This is a list of T cell receptor beta chains from one sample in a study of T cells in Graves' hyperthyroidism and ophthalmopathy. From the multiplex PCR reads, TCRdb called clonotypes with MiXCR, one entry per CDR3 protein. There are 150,000 or so distinct CDR3 sequences in the sample; 22% occur only once, and roughly 73% lies in the top ten. Sequences were obtained from blood. These TCRs come from a woman aged 50 to 65 with Graves' hyperthyroidism that later progressed to Graves' ophthalmopathy. Both conserved end residues are part of each CDR3. D genes are given only for firm matches. Some rows have no size entry. The others give once, few or many, or a class for an expanded clone.

j_gene,abundance,v_gene,d_gene,CDR3nt,CDR3aa
TRBJ2-7,-,TRBV10-1,-,TGCGCCAGCAGTGAGTCAGGGGTCTACGAGCAGTACTTC,CASSESGVYEQYF
TRBJ1-6,many,TRBV7-3,-,TGTGCCAGCAGCTTAAGAGCCTATTCACCCCTCCACTTT,CASSLRAYSPLHF
TRBJ1-6,few,TRBV27,TRBD1,TGTGCCAGCAGTTCGGGACAGGAGATCAGTTCGTCACCCCTCCACTTT,CASSSGQEISSSPLHF
TRBJ1-3,-,TRBV14,-,TGTGCCAGCAGCTTCGGGACGGTCGGCTCTGGAAACACCATATATTTT,CASSFGTVGSGNTIYF
TRBJ2-3,-,TRBV3-1,-,TGTGCCAGCAGCCATCGAGCCACCCTCCAAGATACGCAGTATTTT,CASSHRATLQDTQYF
TRBJ2-1,many,TRBV6-1,TRBD1,TGTGCCAGCAGTTCGCTGGGACAGGGAAACTACAATGAGCAGTTCTTC,CASSSLGQGNYNEQFF
TRBJ2-1,many,TRBV20-1,-,TGCAGTGCTAGGGGAATGTTGCTTAGCTCCTACAATGAGCAGTTCTTC,CSARGMLLSSYNEQFF
TRBJ1-5,many,TRBV6-1,-,TGTGCCAGCACCGGGTCTTACAATCAGCCCCAGCATTTT,CASTGSYNQPQHF
TRBJ2-1,few,TRBV27,-,TGTGCCAGCAGTTTATTCTCCGCGGGGGCTCTTTACAATGAGCAGTTCTTC,CASSLFSAGALYNEQFF
TRBJ1-1,many,TRBV18,-,TGTGCCAGCTCACCACAGGCCGGTTTGTACACTGAAGCTTTCTTT,CASSPQAGLYTEAFF
TRBJ2-7,many,TRBV30,-,TGTGCCTGGGGGGACCTCTCCTACGAGCAGTACTTC,CAWGDLSYEQYF
TRBJ2-2,-,TRBV3-1,TRBD2,TGTGCCAGCAGCCAGGGACTAGACGGCGGGGAGCTGTTTTTT,CASSQGLDGGELFF